The 28 T cell receptor beta chains reported below all come from one sample, sequenced in a study of early T cells in non-severe SARS-CoV-2 infection. TCRdb reprocessed the 5' RACE reads via MiXCR and lists one record per CDR3 protein. The data contain about 110,000 distinct CDR3 sequences, roughly 12% of them singletons. Sequenced material: whole blood, taken at baseline. These receptor sequences come from an adult who was a healthcare worker with PCR-confirmed SARS-CoV-2 infection or an uninfected control (not recorded which).

CDR3 region: CATSARVTRGDTEAFF. The CDR3 DNA reads TGTGCCACCAGCGCCAGGGTGACCCGCGGGGACACTGAAGCTTTCTTT. The V gene is TRBV15, the J gene TRBJ1-1; tentative D call: TRBD1 (5 bases). Germline V gene sequence: CDR1 LNHNV, CDR2 YYDKDF (reference sequence). V was pared by 5 bases and J by 3 bases, with 19 bases between. The CDR3 is 16 amino acids. Drawing the rest from reference TRBV15 and TRBJ1-1, the complete variable domain is DAMVIQNPRYQVTQFGKPVTLSCSQTLNHNVMYWYQQKSSQAPKLLFHYYDKDFNNEADTPDNFQSRRPNTSFCFLDIRSPGLGDTAMYLCATSARVTRGDTEAFFGQGTRLTVV.

This clonotype showed up just a few times. The V gene is TRBV2, the J gene TRBJ2-7, with 7 nucleotides matching TRBD2. The CDR3 contains 12 residues. V was clipped by 10 bases and J by 3 bases; unmatched bases: 6. Germline CDR1 reads SNHLY; CDR2 reads FYNNEI. The CDR3 coding sequence is TGTGCCACGGGGGGAGGTTTCTACGAGCAGTACTTC. It yields the protein CATGGGFYEQYF.

Ten or more counts support this clonotype. The V call is TRBV7-9, the J call TRBJ1-1; D is possibly TRBD1 (6 bases). This CDR3 has 14 amino acids. Germline loops: CDR1 SEHNR, CDR2 FQNEAQ (reference sequence). Trimming removed 4 bases at V and 2 bases at J, with 11 bases between. The CDR3 region is CASSYPGANTEAFF. CDR3 DNA sequence: TGTGCCAGCAGCTATCCGGGGGCTAACACTGAAGCTTTCTTT.

This clonotype was found a few times. V gene TRBV12-3 or TRBV12-4 combines with J gene TRBJ1-1, with 8 bases matching TRBD1. J was trimmed by 4 bases and V by 7 bases; bases with no gene match: 5. This CDR3 region has 13 residues. CDR3 sequence: CASTWTGFTEAFF. The CDR3 DNA follows: TGTGCCAGCACTTGGACAGGGTTCACTGAAGCTTTCTTT.

This clonotype has more than one count but fewer than ten. V gene TRBV30 combines with J gene TRBJ1-5, with TRBD1 as a possible D gene (5 bases). CDR1 GTSNPN and CDR2 SVGIG come from the germline V gene (reference sequence). There are 13 residues in the CDR3. V was shortened by 1 base and J by 3 bases, with 7 bases between the two germline ends. This CDR3 reads CAWSGQNNQPQHF. CDR3 DNA sequence: TGTGCCTGGAGTGGACAGAACAATCAGCCCCAGCATTTT.

The chain couples TRBV24-1 to TRBJ2-3, with 11 bases aligning to TRBD2. Per the germline V gene, CDR1 is KGHDR and CDR2 is SFDVKD. This CDR3 is built from 16 residues. Trimming removed 3 bases from V and 6 bases from J; junction bases left unmatched: 7. For the CDR3, the DNA is TGTGCCACCAGTGATCGGCCTAGCGGGGGGCACGATACGCAGTATTTT. Translating it yields CATSDRPSGGHDTQYF.

This clonotype was seen ten or more times. This chain links TRBV5-1 with TRBJ2-5; 7 nucleotides match TRBD2. Germline V CDR1 and CDR2: SGHRS, YFSETQ. V trimming: 5 bases; J trimming: 2 bases; junction bases outside the gene matches: 12. There are 16 residues in the CDR3. CDR3 loop: CASRKGRGSYQETQYF. The CDR3 nucleotides are TGCGCCAGCAGGAAGGGGCGGGGGTCCTATCAAGAGACCCAGTACTTC.

In its sample, this clonotype was seen a few times. The chain joins TRBV7-9 to TRBJ2-1; 9 nucleotides align to TRBD1. CDR1 is SEHNR, CDR2 FQNEAQ, per germline (reference sequence). J lost 0 bases, V lost 0 bases, and 9 bases had no gene match. CDR3 length: 19 residues. The CDR3 bases are TGTGCCAGCAGCTTAGCGCCGGGACAGGGAAAAAGCTCCTACAATGAGCAGTTCTTC. It is translated as CASSLAPGQGKSSYNEQFF.

This clonotype was seen a handful of times. The chain combines TRBV27 with TRBJ1-1, with D possibly being TRBD1 (5 bases). CDR3 length equals 17 residues. Trimming stripped 3 bases from V and 7 bases from J, with 24 bases between. Germline V gene sequence: CDR1 MNHEY, CDR2 SMNVEV (reference sequence). CDR3 sequence: CASSFFQGPVSWNEAFF. CDR3 DNA sequence: TGTGCCAGCAGTTTCTTCCAGGGCCCTGTTTCGTGGAATGAAGCTTTCTTT.

This clonotype showed up just a few times. The gene calls are TRBV27 and TRBJ2-7; D may be TRBD2 (6 bases). This CDR3 spans 16 amino acids. Per germline, CDR1 MNHEY and CDR2 SMNVEV (reference sequence). Trimming left V 2 bases short and J 0 bases short, with 14 bases between. This CDR3 is CASSLRGKGSSYEQYF. CDR3 DNA sequence: TGTGCCAGCAGTTTACGGGGGAAAGGGAGCTCCTACGAGCAGTACTTC.

About this clonotype: A much more abundant neighbour one base away suggests this may be a read error. The chain couples TRBV7-2 to TRBJ1-2, with D uncertain. This CDR3 region has 13 residues. Germline CDR1 and CDR2: SGHTA and FQGNSA. CDR3 protein: CASSPAVNYGFTF. The DNA for the CDR3 is TGTGCCAGCAGCCCGGCAGTGAACTATGGCTTCACCTTC.

The chain carries TRBV6-5 and TRBJ2-7; 8 bases are a match to TRBD1. This CDR3 spans 14 amino acids. Germline-derived CDR1 and CDR2 are MNHEY and SVGAGI. J was trimmed by 7 bases and V by 0 bases; bases with no gene match: 5. CDR3 nucleotides: TGTGCCAGCAGTTACTCGGACAGGGCGGGAGAGCAGTACTTC. This gives the protein CASSYSDRAGEQYF.

V usage is TRBV12-3 or TRBV12-4 and J usage is TRBJ1-2; a possible D gene is TRBD1 (5 bases). V was clipped by 5 bases and J by 3 bases, with 13 bases between them. This CDR3 has 14 residues. The CDR3 loop is CASSPDSQYYGYTF. CDR3 coding DNA: TGTGCCAGCAGTCCCGACAGCCAGTACTATGGCTACACCTTC.

In this sample, this clonotype turned up a few times. The chain carries TRBV20-1 and TRBJ2-1; 7 bases align to TRBD2. The CDR3 consists of 18 residues. V shed 3 bases and J 3 bases; nucleotides not matched to a gene: 17. Germline-derived CDR1 and CDR2 are DFQATT and SNEGSKA (reference sequence). CDR3 region: CSASQLGGGGNYYNEQFF. DNA of the CDR3: TGCAGTGCTAGCCAACTTGGAGGCGGGGGAAACTACTACAATGAGCAGTTCTTC.

The CDR3 region has the DNA TGCGCCAGCAGCTCCAAACAGGCGAACACTGAAGCTTTCTTT. Translation gives CASSSKQANTEAFF. V is TRBV5-1 and J is TRBJ1-1; possibly TRBD1 for D (5 bases). With 3 bases removed from V and 1 base from J, the gap between germline ends came to 10 bases. The CDR3 sequence is 14 residues long. Germline CDR1 SGHRS, CDR2 YFSETQ.

This rearrangement joins TRBV24-1 to TRBJ2-6, with unresolved D. The V and J ends lost 0 bases and 0 bases respectively, with 5 bases between them. The CDR3 spans 16 residues. The germline CDR1 and CDR2 sequences are KGHDR and SFDVKD. CDR3 in DNA: TGTGCCACCAGTGATTTGCGTCCCTCTGGGGCCAACGTCCTGACTTTC. Encoded protein: CATSDLRPSGANVLTF.

This clonotype has more than one count but fewer than ten. The chain links TRBV28 to TRBJ1-6; D is unresolved. Germline CDR1 and CDR2: MDHEN and SYDVKM. The CDR3 extends over 11 amino acids. V lost 3 bases and J lost 11, with 5 bases in between. CDR3: CASSFGPPLHF. CDR3 DNA sequence: TGTGCCAGCAGTTTTGGGCCACCCCTCCACTTT.

This clonotype showed up just a few times. The rearrangement links TRBV5-5 to TRBJ1-3; no reliable D call. CDR3 length equals 16 residues. With 0 bases removed from V and 0 bases from J, the gap between germline ends came to 10 bases. Looked up from germline, CDR1 is SGHKS and CDR2 is YYEKEE (reference sequence). DNA for the CDR3: TGTGCCAGCAGCTTGGACCACACCCGCTCTGGAAACACCATATATTTT. This codes for CASSLDHTRSGNTIYF.

In this sample, this clonotype turned up a few times. This CDR3 is CASSLTGNREETQYF. In DNA form, the CDR3 reads TGTGCCAGCAGCTTAACAGGGAATAGGGAAGAGACCCAGTACTTC. The rearrangement uses TRBV7-3 and TRBJ2-5; no reliable D call. V was shortened by 0 bases and J by 3 bases, with 11 bases between the two germline ends. Looked up from germline, CDR1 is SGHTA and CDR2 is FQGTGA. This CDR3 region has 15 residues. The whole variable domain, filled in from reference TRBV7-3 and TRBJ2-5, reads GAGVSQTPSNKVTEKGKYVELRCDPISGHTALYWYRQSLGQGPEFLIYFQGTGAADDSGLPNDRFFAVRPEGSVSTLKIQRTERGDSAVYLCASSLTGNREETQYFGPGTRLLVL.

This chain links TRBV12-3 or TRBV12-4 with TRBJ2-7, with D perhaps TRBD2 (6 bases). V was pared by 6 bases and J by 2 bases, with 11 bases between. There are 13 residues in the CDR3. The CDR3 is CASSSGGPYEQYF. CDR3 coding DNA: TGTGCCAGCAGCTCCGGGGGACCCTACGAGCAGTACTTC.

This chain links TRBV3-1 with TRBJ2-2; 10 bases are shared with TRBD1. The CDR3 sequence is 16 residues long. J was trimmed by 5 bases and V by 4 bases; bases with no gene match: 7. Germline CDR1 LGHDT, CDR2 YNNKEL (reference sequence). The CDR3 is CASSPRDRGGTGELFF. The CDR3 DNA follows: TGTGCCAGCAGCCCAAGGGACAGGGGAGGTACCGGGGAGCTGTTTTTT.

This chain uses TRBV11-2 with TRBJ2-7; D gene ambiguous. CDR3 length: 12 amino acids. The germline V and J ends were trimmed by 2 bases and 3 bases, with 5 bases remaining between them. The germline V gene has CDR1 SGHAT and CDR2 FQNNGV. Here the CDR3 DNA reads TGTGCCAGCAGCTTACACGACTACGAGCAGTACTTC. It codes for CASSLHDYEQYF. The full variable domain, its missing parts supplied by reference TRBV11-2 and TRBJ2-7, is EAGVAQSPRYKIIEKRQSVAFWCNPISGHATLYWYQQILGQGPKLLIQFQNNGVVDDSQLPKDRFSAERLKGVDSTLKIQPAKLEDSAVYLCASSLHDYEQYFGPGTRLTVT.

The chain combines TRBV20-1 with TRBJ1-1, with TRBD1 as a possible D gene (6 bases). Per the germline V gene, CDR1 is DFQATT and CDR2 is SNEGSKA (reference sequence). Trimming pared 0 bases from V and 4 bases from J, leaving 9 bases between. The CDR3 has 13 residues. The CDR3 here is CSAREGGRTEAFF. The CDR3 region has the DNA TGCAGTGCTAGAGAAGGGGGGCGCACTGAAGCTTTCTTT.

This clonotype was found a few times. The chain combines TRBV27 with TRBJ1-2; 7 bases line up with TRBD1. Germline V gene sequence: CDR1 MNHEY, CDR2 SMNVEV (reference sequence). V shed 6 bases and J 5 bases; nucleotides not matched to a gene: 9. CDR3 length: 14 amino acids. The DNA for the CDR3 is TGTGCCAGCAGACCCTTTGACAGGGCATATGGCTACACCTTC. Its translation: CASRPFDRAYGYTF.

This clonotype was counted between two and nine times. This chain links TRBV7-2 with TRBJ1-2, with D perhaps TRBD1 (6 bases). The germline V gene encodes CDR1 SGHTA and CDR2 FQGNSA. The length of the CDR3 is 14 residues. Trimming stripped 4 bases from V and 4 bases from J, with 13 bases between. This CDR3 is CASSSNRDSYGYTF. DNA of the CDR3: TGTGCCAGCAGCTCGAACAGGGATAGCTATGGCTACACCTTC.

This clonotype occurred a few times. The rearrangement links TRBV29-1 to TRBJ1-2, with 7 bases fitting TRBD1. J was trimmed by 4 bases and V by 6 bases; bases with no gene match: 2. CDR1 and CDR2 from the germline V gene are SQVTM and ANQGSEA. This CDR3 is built from 11 residues. The CDR3 loop reads CSVRDSYGYTF. The DNA for the CDR3 is TGCAGCGTCCGGGACAGCTATGGCTACACCTTC.

This clonotype was seen repeatedly, ten times or more. At one end, the junction sequence differs from germline, possibly due to a read error. This rearrangement joins TRBV7-9 to TRBJ2-7; 7 bases align to TRBD1. CDR1 is SEHNR and CDR2 is FQNEAQ in the germline V gene (reference sequence). The CDR3 is 12 amino acids. In DNA form, the CDR3 reads TGTGCCAGCAGCTTAAATGTGGAGGACAGGCTCTTC. Translated: CASSLNVEDRLF.

A few counts support this clonotype. This rearrangement joins TRBV7-9 to TRBJ2-7; 8 nucleotides align to TRBD2. Germline V gene lookup returns CDR1 SEHNR and CDR2 FQNEAQ (reference sequence). The CDR3 runs to 15 residues. J gave up 5 bases and V 4 bases, and 10 bases lay outside the gene matches. CDR3 sequence reads: CASSSRGGPDDEQYF. The CDR3 DNA is TGTGCCAGCAGCTCACGGGGGGGTCCAGACGACGAGCAGTACTTC.